This record concerns one T cell receptor (beta chain) sequence. Its antigen is unidentified. This sample stems from a study of OX40 agonist ivuxolimab in advanced cancers. Whole-study context: Among those treated, three patients had partial responses, one with hepatocellular carcinoma and two with cutaneous melanoma.

In germline, CDR1 is SGHTS, CDR2 YDEGEE. Trimming took 1 base from V and 2 from J; bases not matched to a gene: 4. The CDR3 has 16 amino acids. Repertoires were generated with immunoSEQ multiplex PCR, while TCRdb's copy carries only in-frame clones and drops some. This table has some 65,000 clones, roughly 84% appearing once. Findings and limits, study-wide: Not determined was the antigen specificity of the expanded peripheral T cells. At doses 0.1 to 3.0 mg/kg, CD4+ and CD8+ clones expanded. Researchers report that CD8+ T cells had, on average, more expanded clones than CD4+.

The source material was CD4+ or CD8+ T cells sorted from blood, sampled in a trial of the OX40 agonist ivuxolimab. This clonotype originated in an adult with an advanced solid tumor such as melanoma, head and neck, liver or kidney cancer. The V call is TRBV5-8, the J call TRBJ1-5; 9 bases line up with TRBD1. The CDR3 coding sequence is TGTGCCAGCAGCTTGACAGGGGGCTGGGGCAATCAGCCCCAGCATTTT. It is translated as CASSLTGGWGNQPQHF.